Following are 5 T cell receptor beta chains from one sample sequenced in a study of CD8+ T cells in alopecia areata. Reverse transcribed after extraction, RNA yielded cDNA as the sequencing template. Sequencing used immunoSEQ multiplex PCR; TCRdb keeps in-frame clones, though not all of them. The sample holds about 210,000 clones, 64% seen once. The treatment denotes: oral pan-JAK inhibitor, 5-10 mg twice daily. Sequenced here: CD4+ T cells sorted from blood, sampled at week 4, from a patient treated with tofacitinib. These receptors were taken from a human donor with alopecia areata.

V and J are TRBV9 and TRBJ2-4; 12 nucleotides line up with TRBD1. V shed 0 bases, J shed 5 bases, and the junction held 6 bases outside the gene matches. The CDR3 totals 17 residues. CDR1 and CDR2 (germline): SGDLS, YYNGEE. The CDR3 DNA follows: TGTGCCAGCAGCGTAGAATCGGGACAGGGGGCCCAAAACATTCAGTACTTC. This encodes CASSVESGQGAQNIQYF.

CDR3 bases: TGTGCCAGCAGTTCAACAAGGGGCGGGGCCAACGTCCTGACTTTC. Translation gives CASSSTRGGANVLTF. The chain links TRBV27 to TRBJ2-6, with a tentative D call TRBD1 (5 bases). In germline, CDR1 is MNHEY, CDR2 SMNVEV (reference sequence). The CDR3 is made up of 15 amino acids. The V and J ends lost 4 bases and 4 bases respectively, with 11 bases between them. The variable domain in full, with the rest retrieved from reference TRBV27 and TRBJ2-6, is EAQVTQNPRYLITVTGKKLTVTCSQNMNHEYMSWYRQDPGLGLRQIYYSMNVEVTDKGDVPEGYKVSRKEKRNFPLILESPSPNQTSLYFCASSSTRGGANVLTFGAGSRLTVL.

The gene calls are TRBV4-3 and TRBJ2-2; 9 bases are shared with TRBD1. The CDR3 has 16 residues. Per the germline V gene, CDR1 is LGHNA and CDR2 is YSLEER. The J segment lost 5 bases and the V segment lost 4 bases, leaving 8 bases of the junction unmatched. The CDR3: CASSPRRDRVTGELFF. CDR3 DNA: TGCGCCAGCAGCCCACGCCGGGACAGGGTAACCGGGGAGCTGTTTTTT.

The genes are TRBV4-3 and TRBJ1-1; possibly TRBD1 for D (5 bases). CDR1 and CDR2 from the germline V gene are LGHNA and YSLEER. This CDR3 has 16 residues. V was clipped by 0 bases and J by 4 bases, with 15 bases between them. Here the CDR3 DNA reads TGCGCCAGCAGCCAAGATTTGGGGCTGAGCGGCACTGAAGCTTTCTTT. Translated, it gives CASSQDLGLSGTEAFF.

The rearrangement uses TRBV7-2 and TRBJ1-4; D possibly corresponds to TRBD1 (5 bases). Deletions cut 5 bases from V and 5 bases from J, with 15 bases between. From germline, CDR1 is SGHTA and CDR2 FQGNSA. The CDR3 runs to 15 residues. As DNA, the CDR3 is TGTGCCAGCAGCGTGGGGCAGCACAGCAATGAAAAACTGTTTTTT. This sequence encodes CASSVGQHSNEKLFF.